These 8 T cell receptor beta chains were sequenced from one sample in a study of cytomegalovirus exposure and HLA in healthy donors. Both 60 Vbeta primers and 13 Jbeta primers went into the PCR. Measured with immunoSEQ multiplex PCR; TCRdb has only the in-frame clones, and not every one. Here the sample spans 110,000 to 150,000 clones, roughly four fifths being singletons. Sequencing used PBMCs. The receptor set was obtained from a male donor in good health and CMV-seronegative.

The J gene is TRBJ2-7, the V gene TRBV28; D is unresolved. With 2 bases removed from V and 0 bases from J, the gap between germline ends came to 8 bases. This CDR3 region has 14 residues. CDR1 and CDR2 from the germline V gene are MDHEN and SYDVKM. Here the CDR3 DNA reads TGTGCCAGCAGTTTAGTGGGCAGCTCCTACGAGCAGTACTTC. Its protein product is CASSLVGSSYEQYF.

This clone has only one observation. V usage is TRBV4-1 and J usage is TRBJ2-7, with TRBD2 as a possible D gene (6 bases). The V and J ends lost 1 base and 6 bases respectively, with 13 bases between them. This CDR3 has 14 residues. The germline V gene encodes CDR1 MGHRA and CDR2 YSYEKL. CDR3 nucleotide sequence: TGCGCCAGCAGCCAAGGTTACGGGGGTTTCGAGCAGTACTTC. Its protein is CASSQGYGGFEQYF.

The rearrangement joins TRBV2 to TRBJ1-1; TRBD1 matches 7 bases. V shed 3 bases and J 0 bases; nucleotides not matched to a gene: 1. The CDR3 has 14 amino acids. Per germline, CDR1 SNHLY and CDR2 FYNNEI. The CDR3 DNA reads as TGTGCCAGCAGTGAGGACAGGTTGAACACTGAAGCTTTCTTT. Translating gives CASSEDRLNTEAFF.

The chain recombines TRBV13 with TRBJ2-3, with 8 bases lining up with TRBD2. Germline V gives CDR1 PRHDT, CDR2 FYEKMQ (reference sequence). CDR3 length: 13 amino acids. The V and J ends lost 8 bases and 1 base, in that order; junction bases with no gene match: 2. CDR3 protein: CASRSGGTDTQYF. For the CDR3, the DNA is TGTGCCAGCCGTAGCGGGGGCACAGATACGCAGTATTTT.

The chain couples TRBV7-9 to TRBJ2-7; TRBD1 aligns across 9 bases. Germline values: CDR1 SEHNR, CDR2 FQNEAQ (reference sequence). There are 14 residues in the CDR3. The ends lost 5 bases at V and 4 bases at J; junction bases unmatched: 6. In DNA form, the CDR3 reads TGTGCCAGCAGCGACGGGACAGGGCTATACGAGCAGTACTTC. Translation: CASSDGTGLYEQYF.

CDR3 residues: CASSLGAETQYF. As DNA, the CDR3 is TGTGCCAGCAGCTTGGGAGCGGAGACCCAGTACTTC. The gene calls are TRBV5-6 and TRBJ2-5; no reliable D call. Per germline, CDR1 SGHDT and CDR2 YYEEEE. V shed 0 bases and J shed 5 bases, with 5 bases lying between them. The CDR3 has 12 residues. The complete variable domain, with remaining parts taken from reference TRBV5-6 and TRBJ2-5, reads DAGVTQSPTHLIKTRGQQVTLRCSPKSGHDTVSWYQQALGQGPQFIFQYYEEEERQRGNFPDRFSGHQFPNYSSELNVNALLLGDSALYLCASSLGAETQYFGPGTRLLVL.

The rearrangement links TRBV9 to TRBJ2-5; 8 positions match TRBD1. The CDR3 sequence is 15 residues long. After removal of 3 bases from V and 1 base from J, the junction contained 5 bases not matched to a gene. The germline V gene has CDR1 SGDLS and CDR2 YYNGEE. CDR3 sequence reads: CASSDGQGPQETQYF. The DNA of the CDR3 is TGTGCCAGCAGCGATGGACAGGGTCCCCAAGAGACCCAGTACTTC.

The chain is built from TRBV19 and TRBJ2-3; TRBD2 might be the D (7 bases). CDR1 and CDR2 from the germline V gene are LNHDA and SQIVND (reference sequence). The CDR3 length is 13 residues. Deletions cut 3 bases from V and 5 bases from J, with 9 bases between. CDR3 in DNA: TGTGCCAGTAGTATCGGGGGGCAAGATACGCAGTATTTT. Protein product: CASSIGGQDTQYF.